This T cell receptor (beta chain) was recovered during a study of identical twins. One entry per CDR3 protein results from TCRdb running MiXCR on the 5' RACE reads. The sample yields just over 450,000 distinct CDR3 sequences, 14% seen once. Per germline, CDR1 SEHNR and CDR2 FQNEAQ (reference sequence). Trimming stripped 8 bases from V and 1 base from J, with 14 bases between. The CDR3 is made up of 15 amino acids. The same data also contributed to another study, on yellow fever vaccine responses in identical twins. That investigation notes: The T cell response to vaccination in identical twins was reportedly partly convergent and partly personalized.

The chain is built from TRBV7-9 and TRBJ2-2, with D possibly matching TRBD1 (7 bases). The receptor was derived from a woman younger than 35 in good health. The sequencing input was CD4+ T cells sorted from blood. CDR3 nucleotide sequence: TGTGCCAGCCAGGGGGGCCCCCGGAACACCGGGGAGCTGTTTTTT. Its protein is CASQGGPRNTGELFF. Complete variable domain (other parts from reference TRBV7-9 and TRBJ2-2): DTGVSQNPRHKITKRGQNVTFRCDPISEHNRLYWYRQTLGQGPEFLTYFQNEAQLEKSRLLSDRFSAERPKGSFSTLEIQRTEQGDSAMYLCASQGGPRNTGELFFGEGSRLTVL.